This T cell receptor beta chain was sequenced in a study of blood T cell repertoires in COVID-19. Clones were sequenced by immunoSEQ multiplex PCR, and TCRdb holds only the in-frame ones, with some missing. The table has about 140,000 clones, about 80% seen once; the top ten hold around 8%. This CDR3 has 14 amino acids. Germline loops: CDR1 LNHDA, CDR2 SQIVND (reference sequence). Trimming cost V 3 bases and J 4 bases, with 10 bases left between them. The J gene is TRBJ2-1, the V gene TRBV19; D is perhaps TRBD2 (6 bases). Specimen: peripheral blood. The TCR was taken from a human donor in a cohort sampled during active COVID-19. CDR3 loop: CASSISGEYNEQFF. CDR3 DNA sequence: TGTGCCAGTAGTATCTCGGGGGAGTACAATGAGCAGTTCTTC. Variable domain in full (rest from reference TRBV19 and TRBJ2-1): DGGITQSPKYLFRKEGQNVTLSCEQNLNHDAMYWYRQDPGQGLRLIYYSQIVNDFQKGDIAEGYSVSREKKESFPLTVTSAQKNPTAFYLCASSISGEYNEQFFGPGTRLTVL.